A single sample is the source of the 11 T cell receptor beta chains below, sequenced in a study of response to subunit inactivated influenza vaccine. TCRdb re-derived calls from the RT-PCR reads in MiXCR, one entry per CDR3 protein. The table includes approximately 500,000 distinct CDR3 sequences, roughly 23% detected once. This sample also appeared in a second study, on T cells expressing NK-cell markers. Per that study: Synthesis of TCR beta cDNA relied on 5'RACE template switching carrying UMIs.

The sample was CD4+ T cells sorted from PBMCs, taken about 12 days after vaccination. These receptors originate from a man aged 45-60 years who received an inactivated influenza vaccine.

This chain connects TRBV24-1 to TRBJ2-1; 8 bases match TRBD2. The CDR3 runs 15 residues. Per the germline V gene, CDR1 is KGHDR and CDR2 is SFDVKD. V lost 1 base, J lost 8 bases, and 6 bases stayed unmatched. The CDR3 is CATSDLRGGPDEQFF. The CDR3 DNA sequence: TGTGCCACCAGTGATTTACGGGGGGGGCCGGATGAGCAGTTCTTC.

The sample holds a few counts of this clonotype. The genes are TRBV28 and TRBJ1-1, with TRBD1 matching 8 bases. In germline, CDR1 is MDHEN, CDR2 SYDVKM. J was trimmed by 1 base and V by 7 bases; bases with no gene match: 8. The CDR3 is made up of 15 amino acids. In nucleotides, the CDR3 is TGTGCCAGCAAGATACCCGGGACAGGGAACACTGAAGCTTTCTTT. Protein: CASKIPGTGNTEAFF.

A word on this clonotype: A much larger clonotype is one base distant, so this may be a read error. V and J are TRBV2 and TRBJ1-5, with D perhaps TRBD1 (5 bases). The CDR3 has 14 amino acids. The germline CDR1 and CDR2 sequences are SNHLY and FYNNEI. The CDR3 loop reads CASRRQLFNQPHHF. The CDR3 nucleotides are TGTGCCAGCAGACGACAGCTATTCAATCAGCCCCATCATTTT.

This clonotype was seen only a few times. The chain joins TRBV15 to TRBJ1-4, with D perhaps matching TRBD1 (5 bases). The CDR3 totals 15 residues. CDR1 and CDR2 from the germline V gene are LNHNV and YYDKDF (reference sequence). The V and J ends lost 5 bases and 7 bases respectively, with 17 bases between them. DNA of the CDR3: TGTGCCACCAGCCGACCCACCCGGGGGGGTGAAAAACTGTTTTTT. It specifies CATSRPTRGGEKLFF. The variable domain in full, with the rest retrieved from reference TRBV15 and TRBJ1-4, is DAMVIQNPRYQVTQFGKPVTLSCSQTLNHNVMYWYQQKSSQAPKLLFHYYDKDFNNEADTPDNFQSRRPNTSFCFLDIRSPGLGDTAMYLCATSRPTRGGEKLFFGSGTQLSVL.

This clonotype was observed a few times. This chain links TRBV10-3 with TRBJ2-2; D is unclear. Germline V CDR1 and CDR2: ENHRY, SYGVKD. Trimming cost V 2 bases and J 5 bases, with 6 bases left between them. CDR3 size: 13 residues. The CDR3 DNA is TGTGCCATCAGTGAGCTGATAACCGGGGAGCTGTTTTTT. Its protein is CAISELITGELFF.

The rearrangement links TRBV30 to TRBJ2-1; TRBD2 matches 11 bases. After removal of 2 bases from V and 12 bases from J, the junction contained 12 bases not matched to a gene. The germline V gene encodes CDR1 GTSNPN and CDR2 SVGIG (reference sequence). CDR3 length equals 15 residues. The DNA for the CDR3 is TGTGCCTGGAGTATGGCGGGACTAGCGGTCCGTGGGCAGTTCTTC. Translating gives CAWSMAGLAVRGQFF.

The rearrangement links TRBV4-2 to TRBJ2-2, with D possibly being TRBD1 (6 bases). Germline values: CDR1 LGHNA, CDR2 YNFKEQ. The CDR3 is 13 residues long. V was trimmed by 1 base and J by 8 bases, leaving 8 bases between them. In DNA, the CDR3 is TGTGCCAGCAGCCAAGGGCAGGGGGGGGAGCTGTTTTTT. Protein sequence: CASSQGQGGELFF.

This clonotype was seen a handful of times. The chain carries TRBV12-3 or TRBV12-4 and TRBJ2-3; D remains unclear. CDR3 length: 17 residues. Trimming pared 1 base from V and 0 bases from J, leaving 14 bases between. CDR3 DNA: TGTGCCAGCAGTTTAGATGAACTCTCTACTAGCACAGATACGCAGTATTTT. It encodes CASSLDELSTSTDTQYF.

This clonotype has a handful of counts. The V call is TRBV9, the J call TRBJ2-7, with 8 bases fitting TRBD1. From germline, CDR1 is SGDLS and CDR2 YYNGEE. This CDR3 spans 16 amino acids. V lost 2 bases and J lost 0; bases outside the gene matches: 7. The CDR3: CASSVSGQANSYEQYF. CDR3 nucleotide sequence: TGTGCCAGCAGCGTCTCGGGACAGGCGAACTCCTACGAGCAGTACTTC.

This chain links TRBV7-8 with TRBJ1-2; 7 bases line up with TRBD1. Germline CDR1 reads SGHVS; CDR2 reads FQNEAQ. The V segment lost 5 bases and the J segment 7 bases; nucleotides outside the gene matches: 10. The CDR3 runs to 14 residues. This CDR3 reads CASSRDRDESGYTF. In nucleotides, the CDR3 is TGTGCCAGCAGCAGAGACAGGGATGAAAGTGGCTACACCTTC.

This clonotype was detected only once. The CDR3 region has the DNA TGTGCCAGCAGCCTCAGCGGGGGTGTGTACAATGAGCAGTTCTTC. Translated: CASSLSGGVYNEQFF. The V and J genes are TRBV11-1 and TRBJ2-1; the match to TRBD2 covers 8 bases. Looked up from germline, CDR1 is SGHAT and CDR2 is FQDESV (reference sequence). CDR3 length equals 15 residues. V shed 5 bases and J 4 bases; nucleotides not matched to a gene: 7.